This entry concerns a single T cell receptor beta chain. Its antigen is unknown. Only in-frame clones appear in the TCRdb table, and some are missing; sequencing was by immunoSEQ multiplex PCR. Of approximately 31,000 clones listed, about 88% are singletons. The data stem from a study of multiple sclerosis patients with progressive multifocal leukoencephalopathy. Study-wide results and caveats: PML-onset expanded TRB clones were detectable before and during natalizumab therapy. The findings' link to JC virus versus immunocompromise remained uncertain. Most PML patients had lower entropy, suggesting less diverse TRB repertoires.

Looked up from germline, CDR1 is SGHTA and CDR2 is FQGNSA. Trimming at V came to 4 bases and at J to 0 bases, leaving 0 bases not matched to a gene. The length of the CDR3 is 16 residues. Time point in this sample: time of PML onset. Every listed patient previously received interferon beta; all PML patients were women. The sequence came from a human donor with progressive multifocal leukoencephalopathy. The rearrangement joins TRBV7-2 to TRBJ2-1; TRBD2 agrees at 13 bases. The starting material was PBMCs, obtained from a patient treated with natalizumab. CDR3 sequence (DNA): TGTGCCAGCAGCTGGACTAGCGGGAGCTCCTACAATGAGCAGTTCTTC. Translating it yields CASSWTSGSSYNEQFF.